This T cell receptor (beta chain) was found in a study of cytomegalovirus exposure and HLA in healthy donors. Study-level findings and limits: When the data were analyzed later, several of the most significant clusters appeared to be linked to common viral pathogens.

The CDR3 runs to 14 residues. Trimming took off 7 bases at V and 0 bases at J, with 12 bases between the two ends. Germline CDR1 reads MNHEY; CDR2 reads SMNVEV (reference sequence). On this clone: Its matching antigen is unknown.

The PCR used 60 Vbeta and 13 Jbeta primers. Clones were sequenced by immunoSEQ multiplex PCR, and TCRdb holds only the in-frame ones, with some missing. This table has under 150,000 clones, about 84% appearing once. J is TRBJ1-1 and V is TRBV27; no definite D call. Sequencing input: PBMCs. The source is a boy younger than 18 in good health and CMV-seronegative. CDR3 loop: CASKTLGLNTEAFF. In DNA form, the CDR3 reads TGTGCCAGCAAGACTTTAGGCCTGAACACTGAAGCTTTCTTT.